The TCR beta chain described here comes from a study of T-cell reconstitution after alpha-beta-depleted transplantation in children. A TCRbeta library incorporating unique molecular identifiers was prepared. TCRdb itself ran the PCR reads through MiXCR, one entry per CDR3 protein. The table lists about 690,000 distinct CDR3 sequences, around 17% of them singletons. The CDR3 loop spans 14 amino acids. Germline V gene lookup returns CDR1 MNHEY and CDR2 SVGAGI. Trimming stripped 1 base from V and 6 bases from J, with 9 bases between. This chain uses TRBV6-5 with TRBJ2-2; either TRBD1 or TRBD2 may fit D (6 bases each). This TCR was recovered from a human donor who donated a stem cell graft to a child with acute myeloid leukemia. The specimen comprised PBMCs from the stem cell graft donor, sampled from the stem cell graft. The CDR3 protein is CASSYLGGPGELFF. The CDR3 DNA is TGTGCCAGCAGTTACTTGGGGGGCCCCGGGGAGCTGTTTTTT.